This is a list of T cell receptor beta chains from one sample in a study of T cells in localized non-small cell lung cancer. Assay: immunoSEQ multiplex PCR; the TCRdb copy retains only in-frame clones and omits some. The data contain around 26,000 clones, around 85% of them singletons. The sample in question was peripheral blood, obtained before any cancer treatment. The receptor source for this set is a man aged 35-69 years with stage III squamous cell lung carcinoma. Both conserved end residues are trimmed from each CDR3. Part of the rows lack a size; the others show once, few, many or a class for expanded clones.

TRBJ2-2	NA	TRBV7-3	ASSPPTNTGELF
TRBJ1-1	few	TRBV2	ASSDARHNTEAF
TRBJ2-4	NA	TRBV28	ASSTAGTTLNIQY
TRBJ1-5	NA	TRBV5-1	ASSLVPSGEGNQPQH
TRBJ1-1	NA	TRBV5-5	ASRSIVGENTEAF
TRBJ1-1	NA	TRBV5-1	ASSSGDMRNTEAF
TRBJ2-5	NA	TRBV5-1	ATRRGVQETQY
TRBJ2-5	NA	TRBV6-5	ASSYSGTGRETQY
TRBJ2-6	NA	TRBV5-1	ASSLTSTGANVLT
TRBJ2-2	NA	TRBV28	ASSVAGVRTGELF
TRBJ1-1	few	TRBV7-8	ASSLVPGAGNTEAF
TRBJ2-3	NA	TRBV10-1	ASSDSTSTQY
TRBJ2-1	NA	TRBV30	AWSLLGKNNEQF
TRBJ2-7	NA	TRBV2	ASRDATGLSYEQY
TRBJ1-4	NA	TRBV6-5	ASSYSSWATNEKLF
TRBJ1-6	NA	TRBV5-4	ASSTQSRGNSPLH
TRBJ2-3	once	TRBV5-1	ASSFSGDSTDTQY
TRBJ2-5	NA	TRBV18	ASSPQYRSTETQY
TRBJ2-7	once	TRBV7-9	ASSHRDREYNEQY
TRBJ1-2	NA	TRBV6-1	ASSPGQAVTYGYT
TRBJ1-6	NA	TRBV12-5	ASAKTGANSPLH
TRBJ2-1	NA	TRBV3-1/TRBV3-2	ARLREF
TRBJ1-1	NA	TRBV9	ASSVGTDNTEAF
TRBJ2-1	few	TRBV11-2	ASSLVLRTSGYNEQF
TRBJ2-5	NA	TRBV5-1	ASSPGSGNQETQY
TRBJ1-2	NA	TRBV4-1	ASSQFGGGGNGYT
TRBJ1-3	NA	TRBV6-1	ASSEVRIRSGNTIY
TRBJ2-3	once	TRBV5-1	ASSFGGTSTDTQY
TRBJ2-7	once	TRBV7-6	ASSPLTGRDSYEQY
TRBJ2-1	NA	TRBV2	ASSPDGGSYNEQF
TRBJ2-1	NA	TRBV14	ASSRTGFSGSSSYNEQF
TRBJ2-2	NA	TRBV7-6	ASSSLQRGTGGELF
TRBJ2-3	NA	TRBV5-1	ASNEAGGEDTQY
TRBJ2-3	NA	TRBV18	ASSTGTDTQY
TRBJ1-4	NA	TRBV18	ASSYGNKEKLF
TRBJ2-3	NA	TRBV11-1	ASSFWGTDTQY
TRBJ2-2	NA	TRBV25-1	ASSPRTGTGELF
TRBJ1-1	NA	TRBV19	ASSTGRHVDAF
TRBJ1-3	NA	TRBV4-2	ASSQELQGAYTIY
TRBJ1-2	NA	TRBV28	ASRQEYGYT
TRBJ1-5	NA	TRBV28	ASRTNRVGEIGQPQH
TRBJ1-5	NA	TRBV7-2	ASRGGGFNQPQH
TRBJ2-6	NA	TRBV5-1	ASSRTQVYSGANVLT
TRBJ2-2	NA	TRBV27	ASSLLDGNTGELF
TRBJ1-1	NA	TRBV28	ASSLWLNTEAF